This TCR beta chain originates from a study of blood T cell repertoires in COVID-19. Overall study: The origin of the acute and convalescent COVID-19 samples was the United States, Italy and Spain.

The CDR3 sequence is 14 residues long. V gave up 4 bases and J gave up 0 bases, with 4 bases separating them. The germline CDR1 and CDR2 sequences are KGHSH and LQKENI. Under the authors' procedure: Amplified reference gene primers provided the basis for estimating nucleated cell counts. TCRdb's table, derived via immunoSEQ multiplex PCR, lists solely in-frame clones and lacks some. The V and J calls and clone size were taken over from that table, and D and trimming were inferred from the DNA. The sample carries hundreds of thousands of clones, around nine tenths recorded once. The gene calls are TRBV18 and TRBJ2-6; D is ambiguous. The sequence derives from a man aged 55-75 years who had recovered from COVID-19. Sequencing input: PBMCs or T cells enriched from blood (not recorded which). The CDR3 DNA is TGTGCCAGCTCACGGCCCTCTGGGGCCAACGTCCTGACTTTC. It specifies CASSRPSGANVLTF.